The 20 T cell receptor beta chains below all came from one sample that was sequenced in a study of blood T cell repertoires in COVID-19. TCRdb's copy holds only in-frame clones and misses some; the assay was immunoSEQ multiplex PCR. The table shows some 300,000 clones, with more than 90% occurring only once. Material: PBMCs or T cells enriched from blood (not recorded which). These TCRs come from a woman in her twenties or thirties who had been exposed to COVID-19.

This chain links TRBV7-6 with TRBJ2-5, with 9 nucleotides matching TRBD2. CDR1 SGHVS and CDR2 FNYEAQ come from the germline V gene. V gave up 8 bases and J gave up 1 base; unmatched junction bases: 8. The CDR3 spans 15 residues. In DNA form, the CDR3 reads TGTGCCAGCGGGCGGGGGGGGAGACCCCAAGAGACCCAGTACTTC. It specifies CASGRGGRPQETQYF.

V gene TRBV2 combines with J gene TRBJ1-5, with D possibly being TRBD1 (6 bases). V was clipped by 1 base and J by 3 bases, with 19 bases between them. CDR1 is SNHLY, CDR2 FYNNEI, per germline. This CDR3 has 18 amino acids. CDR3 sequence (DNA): TGTGCCAGCAGTGAAGGTTTCCGATGGCAGGGGTACAATCAGCCCCAGCATTTT. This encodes CASSEGFRWQGYNQPQHF.

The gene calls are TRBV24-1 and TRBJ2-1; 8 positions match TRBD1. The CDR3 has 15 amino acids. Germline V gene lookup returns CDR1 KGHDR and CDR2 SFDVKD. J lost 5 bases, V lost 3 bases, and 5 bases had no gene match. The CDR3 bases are TGTGCCACCAGTGATAGGTACAGGGGGGACAATGAGCAGTTCTTC. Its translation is CATSDRYRGDNEQFF.

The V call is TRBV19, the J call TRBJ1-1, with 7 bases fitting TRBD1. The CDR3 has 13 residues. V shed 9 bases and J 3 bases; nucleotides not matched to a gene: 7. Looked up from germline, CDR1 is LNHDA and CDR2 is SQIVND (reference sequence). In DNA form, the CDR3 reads TGTGCCAGCGGAGGACAGGTCTACACTGAAGCTTTCTTT. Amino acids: CASGGQVYTEAFF. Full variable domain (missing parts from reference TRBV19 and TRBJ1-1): DGGITQSPKYLFRKEGQNVTLSCEQNLNHDAMYWYRQDPGQGLRLIYYSQIVNDFQKGDIAEGYSVSREKKESFPLTVTSAQKNPTAFYLCASGGQVYTEAFFGQGTRLTVV.

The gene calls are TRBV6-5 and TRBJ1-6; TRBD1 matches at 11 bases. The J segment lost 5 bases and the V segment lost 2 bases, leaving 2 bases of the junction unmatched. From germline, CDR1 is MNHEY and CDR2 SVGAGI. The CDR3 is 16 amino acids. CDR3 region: CASSYRTGGDNSPLHF. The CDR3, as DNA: TGTGCCAGCAGTTACCGGACAGGGGGCGATAATTCACCCCTCCACTTT.

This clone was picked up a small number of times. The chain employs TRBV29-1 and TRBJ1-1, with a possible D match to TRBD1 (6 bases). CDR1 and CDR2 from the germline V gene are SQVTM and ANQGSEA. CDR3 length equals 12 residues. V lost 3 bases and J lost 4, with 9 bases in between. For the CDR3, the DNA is TGCAGCGTTGAGCGCAGGGGCACTGAAGCTTTCTTT. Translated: CSVERRGTEAFF.

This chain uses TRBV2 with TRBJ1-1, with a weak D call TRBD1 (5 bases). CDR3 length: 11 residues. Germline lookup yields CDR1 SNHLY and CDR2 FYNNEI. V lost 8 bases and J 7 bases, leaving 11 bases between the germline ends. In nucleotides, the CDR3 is TGTGCCAGCGGGACGGGAGTTGAAGCTTTCTTT. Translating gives CASGTGVEAFF.

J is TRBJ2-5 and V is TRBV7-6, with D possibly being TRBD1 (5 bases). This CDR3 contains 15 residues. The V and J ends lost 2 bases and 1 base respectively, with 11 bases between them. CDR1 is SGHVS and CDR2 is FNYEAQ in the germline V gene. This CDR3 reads CASSLTGRIQETQYF. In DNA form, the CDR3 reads TGTGCCAGCAGCTTAACAGGCAGGATCCAAGAGACCCAGTACTTC.

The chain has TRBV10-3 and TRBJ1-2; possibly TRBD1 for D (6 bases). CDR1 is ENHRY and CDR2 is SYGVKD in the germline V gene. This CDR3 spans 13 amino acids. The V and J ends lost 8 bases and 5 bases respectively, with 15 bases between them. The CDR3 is CAISSRGDYGYTF. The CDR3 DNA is TGTGCCATCTCTTCCAGGGGTGATTATGGCTACACCTTC.

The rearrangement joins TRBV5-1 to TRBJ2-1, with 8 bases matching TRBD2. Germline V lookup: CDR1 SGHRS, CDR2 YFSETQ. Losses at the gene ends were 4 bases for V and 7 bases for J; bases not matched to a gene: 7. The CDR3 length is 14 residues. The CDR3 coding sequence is TGCGCCAGCAGCACCTATAGCGGGGCGAATGAGCAGTTCTTC. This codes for CASSTYSGANEQFF. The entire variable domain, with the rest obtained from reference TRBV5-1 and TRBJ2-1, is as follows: KAGVTQTPRYLIKTRGQQVTLSCSPISGHRSVSWYQQTPGQGLQFLFEYFSETQRNKGNFPGRFSGRQFSNSRSEMNVSTLELGDSALYLCASSTYSGANEQFFGPGTRLTVL.

The chain's CDR3 is CASSLGYMNTEAFF. The CDR3 nucleotides are TGCGCCAGCAGCTTGGGGTACATGAACACTGAAGCTTTCTTT. The chain has TRBV5-1 and TRBJ1-1, with unresolved D. Trimming took off 0 bases at V and 0 bases at J, with 6 bases between the two ends. The CDR3 consists of 14 residues. Per the germline V gene, CDR1 is SGHRS and CDR2 is YFSETQ.

The CDR3 sequence is CASSLVGGSATEAFF. In DNA form, the CDR3 reads TGCGCCAGCAGCTTGGTCGGAGGGTCGGCCACTGAAGCTTTCTTT. The chain links TRBV5-1 to TRBJ1-1; no reliable D call. Germline V gene lookup returns CDR1 SGHRS and CDR2 YFSETQ. Between the trimmed V and J ends, which lost 0 bases and 4 bases, there was a span of 13 bases. There are 15 residues in the CDR3.

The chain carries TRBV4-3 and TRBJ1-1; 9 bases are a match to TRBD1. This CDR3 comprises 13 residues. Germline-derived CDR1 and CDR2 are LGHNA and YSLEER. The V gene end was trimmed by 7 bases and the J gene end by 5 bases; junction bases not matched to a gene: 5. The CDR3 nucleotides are TGCGCCAGCAAGGGACAGGGATTGACTGAAGCTTTCTTT. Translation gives CASKGQGLTEAFF.

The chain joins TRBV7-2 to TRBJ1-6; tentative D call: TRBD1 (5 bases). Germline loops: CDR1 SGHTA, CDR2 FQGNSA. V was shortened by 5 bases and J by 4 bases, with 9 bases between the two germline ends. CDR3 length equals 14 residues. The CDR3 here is CASSPGPYNSPLHF. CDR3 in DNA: TGTGCCAGCAGCCCAGGGCCTTATAATTCACCCCTCCACTTT.

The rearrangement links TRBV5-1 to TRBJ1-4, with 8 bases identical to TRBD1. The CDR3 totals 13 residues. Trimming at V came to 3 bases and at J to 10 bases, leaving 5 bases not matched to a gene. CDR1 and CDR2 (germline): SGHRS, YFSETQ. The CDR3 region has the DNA TGCGCCAGCAGCTATCGGACAGGGAGAAAACTGTTTTTT. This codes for CASSYRTGRKLFF.

In DNA, the CDR3 is TGTGCCAGCAGCAGTGGGACAGGGACTGAAGCTTTCTTT. This encodes CASSSGTGTEAFF. The chain has TRBV7-3 and TRBJ1-1; 9 bases align to TRBD1. The CDR3 loop spans 13 amino acids. V gave up 5 bases and J gave up 5 bases; unmatched junction bases: 3. Germline V CDR1 and CDR2: SGHTA, FQGTGA.

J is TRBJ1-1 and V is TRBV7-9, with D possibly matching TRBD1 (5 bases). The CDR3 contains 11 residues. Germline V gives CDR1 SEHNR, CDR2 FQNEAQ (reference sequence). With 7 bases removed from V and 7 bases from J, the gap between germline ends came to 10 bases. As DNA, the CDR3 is TGTGCCAGCACCCGAGACAGTGAAGCTTTCTTT. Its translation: CASTRDSEAFF.

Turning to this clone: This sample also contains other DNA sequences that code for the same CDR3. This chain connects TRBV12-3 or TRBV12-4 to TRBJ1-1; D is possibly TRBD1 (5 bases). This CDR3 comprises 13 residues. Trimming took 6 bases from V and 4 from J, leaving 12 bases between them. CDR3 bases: TGTGCCAGCAGCCTACCGGGGGTCACTGAAGCTTTCTTT. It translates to CASSLPGVTEAFF.

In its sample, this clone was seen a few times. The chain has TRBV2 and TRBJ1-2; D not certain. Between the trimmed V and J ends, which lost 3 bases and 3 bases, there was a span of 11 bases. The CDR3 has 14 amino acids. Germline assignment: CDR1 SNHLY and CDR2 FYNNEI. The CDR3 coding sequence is TGTGCCAGCAGTGATTTACAGACCTACTATGGCTACACCTTC. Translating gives CASSDLQTYYGYTF.

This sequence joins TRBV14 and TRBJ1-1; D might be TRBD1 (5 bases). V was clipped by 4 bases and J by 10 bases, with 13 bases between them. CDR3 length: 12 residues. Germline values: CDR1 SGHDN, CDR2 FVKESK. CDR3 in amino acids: CASSLGLQGAFF. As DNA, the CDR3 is TGTGCCAGCAGCCTGGGTCTCCAGGGAGCTTTCTTT.